The entry below gives a single TCR beta chain sequence along with its context. Antigen unknown. The data belong to a study of monozygotic twins with inflammatory bowel disease. General study results and limits: Compared with healthy twins, IBD patients shared fewer clonotypes with others, especially with disease activity. Findings did not support one strong IBD-associated signal or clonotype.

The CDR3 consists of 14 residues. Per the germline V gene, CDR1 is MNHNY and CDR2 is SVGAGI (reference sequence). Added by template switching were UMIs that each held a 6-nucleotide sample barcode. From its re-call of the 5' RACE reads, TCRdb lists each CDR3 protein once, without DNA. This listing includes 140,000 to 150,000 distinct CDR3 sequences. Whole blood that had not undergone T cell sorting provided the isolated total RNA. The chain carries TRBV6-6 and TRBJ1-2; no DNA is available, so the TRBD1 call from TCRdb remains unchecked. Sequenced sample: blood. This TCR was recovered from a human donor with ulcerative colitis or Crohn's disease, or a healthy co-twin of an affected twin (not recorded which). CDR3 sequence reads: CASSPGQGNYGYTF.